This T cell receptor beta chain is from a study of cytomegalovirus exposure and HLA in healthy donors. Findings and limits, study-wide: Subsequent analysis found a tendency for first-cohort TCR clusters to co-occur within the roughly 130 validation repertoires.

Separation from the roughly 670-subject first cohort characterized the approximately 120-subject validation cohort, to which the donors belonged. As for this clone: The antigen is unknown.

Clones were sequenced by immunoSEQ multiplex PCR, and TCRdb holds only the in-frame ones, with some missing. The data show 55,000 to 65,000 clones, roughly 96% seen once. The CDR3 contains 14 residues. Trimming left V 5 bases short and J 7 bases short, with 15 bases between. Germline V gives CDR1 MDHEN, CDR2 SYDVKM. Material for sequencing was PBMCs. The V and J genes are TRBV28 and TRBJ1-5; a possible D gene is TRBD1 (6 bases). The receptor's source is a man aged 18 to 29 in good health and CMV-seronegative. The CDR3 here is CASSGSGHRQPQHF. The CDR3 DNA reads TGTGCCAGCAGTGGGTCGGGACATAGGCAGCCCCAGCATTTT.